This T cell receptor (beta chain) comes out of a study of blood T cell repertoires in COVID-19. Study summary: There were acute and convalescent COVID-19 samples, and they came from the United States, Italy and Spain. T cells, B-cell-depleted T cells, or PBMCs supplied cDNA or gDNA.

Original processing methods: Estimated nucleated cell counts came from reference gene primer amplification. Sequenced by immunoSEQ multiplex PCR; TCRdb stores in-frame clones only, minus some. The V and J calls and clone size were taken over from that table, and D and trimming were inferred from the DNA. The repertoire has some 150,000 clones, approximately 80% of them found once; the top ten carry approximately 6.6%. The CDR3 runs 15 residues. Trimming stripped 5 bases from V and 0 bases from J, with 10 bases between. Germline V gene lookup returns CDR1 KGHSH and CDR2 LQKENI. The material sequenced was peripheral blood. This sequence joins TRBV18 and TRBJ1-4; no clear D. This TCR derives from a human donor in a cohort sampled during active COVID-19. The CDR3 DNA follows: TGTGCCAGCTCAGCGACACGATCAACTAATGAAAAACTGTTTTTT. Translated, it gives CASSATRSTNEKLFF.